The T cell receptor beta chain under discussion was sequenced for a study of shared clonotypes between healthy human individuals. The germline gives CDR1 MNHNS, CDR2 SASEGT. CDR3 length: 15 amino acids. Trimming took 7 bases from V and 3 from J, leaving 19 bases between them. CD4+ cells underwent separation, giving CD45RA+ naive and CD45RA-negative memory subsets. Splitting of each subset's genomic DNA was done evenly across several immunoSEQ plates. In the original analysis: Junction-only sequences without quality scores came from ImmunoSEQ, so filtering differed. Sequencing was performed with immunoSEQ multiplex PCR; in TCRdb, only in-frame clones are kept and a portion is missing. V and J calls plus clone size are reproduced from that table; the DNA served to infer D and trimming. This table holds about 2.3 million clones, about 90% found once.

J is TRBJ2-7 and V is TRBV6-1; no clear D. The sequencing sample was made of naive CD4+ T cells from PBMCs. Stated subset: CD45RA+ positively selected. The clonotype originates from a man between 18 and 29 years old in good health. Some clones in this sample may be carry-over from other donors' samples. The chain's CDR3 is CASIMGVGSVYEQYF. CDR3 DNA sequence: TGTGCCAGCATCATGGGCGTGGGATCCGTCTACGAGCAGTACTTC.